Listed here are 28 T cell receptor beta chains from one sample, sequenced in a study of blood T cell repertoires in COVID-19. Some clones are missing from TCRdb's copy, which holds only in-frame ones; the method was immunoSEQ multiplex PCR. The sample holds 200,000 to 300,000 clones, about 88% seen once. Sequencing input: peripheral blood. Receptors were obtained from a woman aged 40 to 50 who had recovered from COVID-19.

The chain joins TRBV7-9 to TRBJ2-1, with 8 bases that match TRBD2. The germline CDR1 and CDR2 sequences are SEHNR and FQNEAQ (reference sequence). Trimming removed 5 bases from V and 0 bases from J; junction bases left unmatched: 12. The CDR3 runs 18 residues. CDR3 amino acids: CASSTGGWLLGSYNEQFF. In DNA, the CDR3 is TGTGCCAGCAGCACGGGAGGGTGGCTATTGGGCTCCTACAATGAGCAGTTCTTC.

The sample holds a few counts of this clone. J is TRBJ2-1 and V is TRBV6-2 or TRBV6-3; 8 bases are a match to TRBD2. Per germline, CDR1 MNHEY and CDR2 SVGEGT. V lost 11 bases to trimming and J lost 2 bases; unmatched junction nucleotides: 8. The CDR3 consists of 14 residues. The CDR3 sequence is CAGRPGGAYNEQFF. For the CDR3, the DNA is TGTGCCGGCCGCCCGGGAGGGGCCTACAATGAGCAGTTCTTC.

V is TRBV4-3 and J is TRBJ2-7; 12 bases match TRBD2. Germline trimming cut 0 bases from V and 2 bases from J; bases unmatched to any gene: 5. Looked up from germline, CDR1 is LGHNA and CDR2 is YSLEER. This CDR3 is 17 amino acids long. CDR3 sequence reads: CASSQDILAGGAYEQYF. In DNA, the CDR3 is TGCGCCAGCAGCCAAGATATACTAGCGGGAGGTGCCTACGAGCAGTACTTC.

The rearrangement links TRBV7-9 to TRBJ1-6; D gene uncertain. V was shortened by 5 bases and J by 5 bases, with 16 bases between the two germline ends. The CDR3 covers 16 residues. Germline values: CDR1 SEHNR, CDR2 FQNEAQ (reference sequence). DNA of the CDR3: TGTGCCAGCAGCCTGAAGGCGGGGAAAAATAATTCACCCCTCCACTTT. Its translation is CASSLKAGKNNSPLHF.

V usage is TRBV24-1 and J usage is TRBJ2-3; 7 bases are shared with TRBD2. The CDR3 extends over 11 amino acids. CDR1 and CDR2 from the germline V gene are KGHDR and SFDVKD. V dropped 7 bases and J dropped 6; count of bases not matched to a gene: 0. Written as DNA, the CDR3 is TGTGCCACCAGGGGGGGGGATACGCAGTATTTT. Translated, it gives CATRGGDTQYF.

DNA of the CDR3: TGTGCCAGCAGCCCCGGGACAGGATATGGCTACACCTTC. It translates to CASSPGTGYGYTF. The chain joins TRBV2 to TRBJ1-2, with TRBD1 identical over 8 bases. The CDR3 spans 13 residues. With V trimmed by 6 bases and J by 5 bases, 5 bases remained unmatched. Germline loops: CDR1 SNHLY, CDR2 FYNNEI.

V is TRBV29-1 and J is TRBJ1-5, with D perhaps matching TRBD1 (5 bases). Trimming shortened V by 6 bases and J by 7 bases, and 13 bases separated the two germline ends. Germline values: CDR1 SQVTM, CDR2 ANQGSEA. The CDR3 totals 12 residues. CDR3 nucleotide sequence: TGCAGCGTGGGGGGAACGGGCCAGCCCCAGCATTTT. As protein: CSVGGTGQPQHF.

V and J are TRBV9 and TRBJ2-1, with a weak D call TRBD2 (6 bases). Germline loops: CDR1 SGDLS, CDR2 YYNGEE. This CDR3 spans 15 amino acids. The ends were cut back, 0 bases at V and 3 bases at J, with 10 bases in the middle. This CDR3 reads CASSVGGENYNEQFF. The CDR3 bases are TGTGCCAGCAGCGTAGGCGGGGAGAACTACAATGAGCAGTTCTTC.

The chain has TRBV30 and TRBJ1-5, with TRBD1 matching 7 bases. The J segment lost 3 bases and the V segment lost 3 bases, leaving 5 bases of the junction unmatched. Germline V gene lookup returns CDR1 GTSNPN and CDR2 SVGIG (reference sequence). The CDR3 is 14 residues long. CDR3 nucleotide sequence: TGTGCCTGGAGGGGGACAGCCCTCAATCAGCCCCAGCATTTT. This encodes CAWRGTALNQPQHF.

The CDR3 protein is CASSTLDSLTEAFF. The CDR3 DNA reads as TGTGCCAGCAGCACCTTGGACAGTCTAACTGAAGCTTTCTTT. The chain employs TRBV9 and TRBJ1-1, with D possibly being TRBD1 (6 bases). V dropped 4 bases and J dropped 5 bases, with 15 bases sitting between them. CDR3 length equals 14 residues. The germline V gene encodes CDR1 SGDLS and CDR2 YYNGEE.

The gene calls are TRBV4-3 and TRBJ1-1; 7 nucleotides align to TRBD1. CDR1 and CDR2 from the germline V gene are LGHNA and YSLEER. With V trimmed by 1 base and J by 10 bases, 9 bases remained unmatched. The CDR3 has 14 amino acids. The CDR3: CASSQVGGAGGAFF. For the CDR3, the DNA is TGCGCCAGCAGCCAAGTCGGGGGGGCAGGGGGAGCTTTCTTT.

The chain couples TRBV6-1 to TRBJ1-3; a possible D gene is TRBD1 (5 bases). Germline V gene lookup returns CDR1 MNHNS and CDR2 SASEGT. The CDR3 totals 15 residues. Trimming took off 1 base at V and 4 bases at J, with 11 bases between the two ends. The CDR3 nucleotides are TGTGCCAGCAGTGAAGTGGGGGGGAGGGGAAACACCATATATTTT. The encoded protein is CASSEVGGRGNTIYF.

This rearrangement joins TRBV7-4 to TRBJ2-7, with D perhaps matching TRBD1 (6 bases). Germline V CDR1 and CDR2: SGHVT, SQSDAQ. The V end was cut by 4 bases, the J end by 6 bases, with 10 bases between. The CDR3 contains 12 residues. CDR3 in amino acids: CASSSQGCEQYV. As DNA, the CDR3 is TGTGCCAGCAGCTCACAGGGATGCGAGCAGTACGTC.

The chain employs TRBV6-6 and TRBJ2-6; D may be TRBD2 (5 bases). The CDR3 runs 15 residues. The V gene lost 5 bases and the J gene lost 8 bases, with 16 bases spanning the gap. Per germline, CDR1 MNHNY and CDR2 SVGAGI (reference sequence). The CDR3: CASSQRVGPPNVLTF. CDR3 nucleotides: TGTGCCAGCAGTCAGAGGGTTGGCCCACCCAACGTCCTGACTTTC.

This chain uses TRBV7-3 with TRBJ2-3; D is possibly TRBD2 (7 bases). The CDR3 consists of 14 residues. Per germline, CDR1 SGHTA and CDR2 FQGTGA. The V and J ends lost 5 bases and 5 bases respectively, with 14 bases between them. This CDR3 reads CASSPQGRGDTQYF. The CDR3 DNA reads TGTGCCAGCAGCCCGCAGGGGAGGGGAGATACGCAGTATTTT.

The rearrangement uses TRBV7-9 and TRBJ2-6, with 7 positions matching TRBD1. CDR1 is SEHNR, CDR2 FQNEAQ, per germline (reference sequence). Unmatched junction bases numbered 9, after V lost 10 bases and J lost 0 bases. This CDR3 is 16 amino acids long. In nucleotides, the CDR3 is TGTGCCACCAGGGACAGCTCCACCTCTGGGGCCAACGTCCTGACTTTC. This gives the protein CATRDSSTSGANVLTF.

V usage is TRBV16 and J usage is TRBJ1-5; 7 nucleotides agree with TRBD1. Germline V CDR1 and CDR2: KGHSY, FQNENV. This CDR3 comprises 15 residues. Trimming cost V 1 base and J 2 bases; bases outside gene matches: 2. CDR3 in amino acids: CASSQFGTGNQPQHF. The CDR3, as DNA: TGTGCCAGCAGCCAATTTGGGACAGGCAATCAGCCCCAGCATTTT.

The rearrangement links TRBV7-2 to TRBJ2-1; 7 bases are shared with TRBD1. The CDR3 has 18 amino acids. Germline CDR1 SGHTA, CDR2 FQGNSA. With 1 base clipped from V and 8 bases from J, the junction kept 17 bases outside the gene matches. CDR3 in DNA: TGTGCCAGCAGCTTAGGAGGGAAGGGGGCGACCCCGGTGTATGAGCAGTTCTTC. This sequence encodes CASSLGGKGATPVYEQFF.

The gene calls are TRBV2 and TRBJ2-5; D is undetermined. V dropped 4 bases and J dropped 2 bases, with 11 bases sitting between them. The CDR3 has 14 amino acids. Per germline, CDR1 SNHLY and CDR2 FYNNEI. CDR3 loop: CASSVSVEQETQYF. The CDR3 region has the DNA TGTGCCAGCAGTGTCAGCGTAGAACAAGAGACCCAGTACTTC.

The chain carries TRBV30 and TRBJ1-4; 7 bases match TRBD1. Germline CDR1 reads GTSNPN; CDR2 reads SVGIG (reference sequence). J was trimmed by 4 bases and V by 5 bases; bases with no gene match: 4. The CDR3 extends over 13 amino acids. The CDR3 is CAWQGVGNEKLFF. DNA of the CDR3: TGTGCCTGGCAGGGGGTTGGTAATGAAAAACTGTTTTTT. The variable domain in full, completed from reference TRBV30 and TRBJ1-4, reads SQTIHQWPATLVQPVGSPLSLECTVEGTSNPNLYWYRQAAGRGLQLLFYSVGIGQISSEVPQNLSASRPQDRQFILSSKKLLLSDSGFYLCAWQGVGNEKLFFGSGTQLSVL.

The V call is TRBV7-9, the J call TRBJ1-5, with 9 bases identical to TRBD1. This CDR3 region has 16 residues. Germline lookup yields CDR1 SEHNR and CDR2 FQNEAQ (reference sequence). V lost 1 base, J lost 2 bases, and 3 bases stayed unmatched. The CDR3 DNA reads as TGTGCCAGCAGCTTAGGGACAGGGGCCGGCAATCAGCCCCAGCATTTT. Amino acid sequence: CASSLGTGAGNQPQHF.

The chain links TRBV19 to TRBJ1-5; possible D gene TRBD1, 6 bases. In germline, CDR1 is LNHDA, CDR2 SQIVND (reference sequence). This CDR3 region has 18 residues. Trimming cost V 2 bases and J 0 bases, with 17 bases left between them. Here the CDR3 reads CASSIMAGVPYSNQPQHF. The DNA for the CDR3 is TGTGCCAGTAGTATAATGGCAGGGGTCCCCTATAGCAATCAGCCCCAGCATTTT. Complete variable domain (other parts from reference TRBV19 and TRBJ1-5): DGGITQSPKYLFRKEGQNVTLSCEQNLNHDAMYWYRQDPGQGLRLIYYSQIVNDFQKGDIAEGYSVSREKKESFPLTVTSAQKNPTAFYLCASSIMAGVPYSNQPQHFGDGTRLSIL.

The chain has TRBV7-2 and TRBJ2-1, with 9 bases that match TRBD2. V gave up 5 bases and J gave up 3 bases; unmatched junction bases: 5. Germline CDR1 is SGHTA and CDR2 is FQGNSA. The CDR3 spans 15 residues. The DNA for the CDR3 is TGTGCCAGCAGCCCGACTAGCGGAAACTACAATGAGCAGTTCTTC. It is translated as CASSPTSGNYNEQFF. The full variable domain, rest sourced from reference TRBV7-2 and TRBJ2-1, is GAGVSQSPSNKVTEKGKDVELRCDPISGHTALYWYRQSLGQGLEFLIYFQGNSAPDKSGLPSDRFSAERTGGSVSTLTIQRTQQEDSAVYLCASSPTSGNYNEQFFGPGTRLTVL.

V is TRBV30 and J is TRBJ1-3; possibly TRBD1 for D (5 bases). The CDR3 spans 15 residues. Germline V lookup: CDR1 GTSNPN, CDR2 SVGIG (reference sequence). Trimming stripped 4 bases from V and 1 base from J, with 14 bases between. CDR3 nucleotides: TGTGCCTGGACCAATGGGGCCAGTTCTGGAAACACCATATATTTT. As protein: CAWTNGASSGNTIYF.

V is TRBV12-3 or TRBV12-4 and J is TRBJ2-1; D uncertain. The length of the CDR3 is 13 residues. Trimming stripped 3 bases from V and 6 bases from J, with 9 bases between. The CDR3 nucleotides read TGTGCCAGCAGTTTTGGGTCGGGCAATGAGCAGTTCTTC. It translates to CASSFGSGNEQFF.

V and J are TRBV3-1 (or the pseudogene TRBV3-2) and TRBJ1-2; D is possibly TRBD1 (6 bases). In germline, CDR1 is LGHDT, CDR2 YNNKEL (reference sequence). The CDR3 covers 15 residues. Trimming left V 1 base short and J 4 bases short, with 13 bases between. CDR3 protein: CASSQVSDRPYGYTF. The CDR3 DNA reads TGTGCCAGCAGCCAAGTTTCGGACAGACCCTATGGCTACACCTTC.

The CDR3 loop reads CASSPTGYEQYF. The CDR3 DNA is TGTGCCAGCAGCCCTACAGGCTACGAGCAGTACTTC. This chain joins TRBV9 and TRBJ2-7, with D possibly being TRBD1 (5 bases). There are 12 residues in the CDR3. The ends were cut back, 4 bases at V and 3 bases at J, with 8 bases in the middle. The V gene's germline CDR1 is SGDLS and CDR2 YYNGEE.

This clone was recorded once. The V and J genes are TRBV7-8 and TRBJ2-5; a possible D gene is TRBD2 (6 bases). CDR1 and CDR2 from the germline V gene are SGHVS and FQNEAQ. Trimming cost V 5 bases and J 4 bases, with 14 bases left between them. This CDR3 region has 14 residues. The DNA of the CDR3 is TGTGCCAGCAGCCCGCGGGACTCCGCAGAGACCCAGTACTTC. The encoded protein is CASSPRDSAETQYF.